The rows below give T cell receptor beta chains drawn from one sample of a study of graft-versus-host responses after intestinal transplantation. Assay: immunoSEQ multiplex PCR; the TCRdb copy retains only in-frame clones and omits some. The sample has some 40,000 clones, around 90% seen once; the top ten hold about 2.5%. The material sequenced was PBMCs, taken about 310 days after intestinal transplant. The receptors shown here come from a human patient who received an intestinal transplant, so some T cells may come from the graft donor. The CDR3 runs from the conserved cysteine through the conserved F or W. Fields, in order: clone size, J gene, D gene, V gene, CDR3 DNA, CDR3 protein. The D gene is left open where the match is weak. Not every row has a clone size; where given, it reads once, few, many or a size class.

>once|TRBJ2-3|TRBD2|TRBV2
TGTGCCAGCAGTGACGGCGGGAGGGCTAGCACAGATACGCAGTATTTT
CASSDGGRASTDTQYF
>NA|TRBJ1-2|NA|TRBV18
TGTGCCAGCTCACCACCCTTAGGCCGAAGGGGCTACACCTTC
CASSPPLGRRGYTF
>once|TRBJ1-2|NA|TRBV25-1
TGTGCCAGCAGTCGACTCGGACAGAAATATGGCTACACCTTC
CASSRLGQKYGYTF
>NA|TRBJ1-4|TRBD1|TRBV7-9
TGTGCCAGCACCCGGACAGGGGGAAATGAAAAACTGTTTTTT
CASTRTGGNEKLFF
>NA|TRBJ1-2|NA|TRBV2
TGTGCCAGCAGTCTTGGACTCTCCCGGGGCTATGGCTACACCTTC
CASSLGLSRGYGYTF
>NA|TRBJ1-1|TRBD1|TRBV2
TGTGCCAGCAGTGTGGGACAGGGGGCCCCTGAAGCTTTCTTT
CASSVGQGAPEAFF
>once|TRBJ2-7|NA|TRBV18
TGTGCCAGCTCACCTAAAAACGTGGGCTACGAGCAGTACTTC
CASSPKNVGYEQYF
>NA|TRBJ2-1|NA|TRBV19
TGTGCCAGTAGGGGGCACTCCTACAATGAGCAGTTCTTC
CASRGHSYNEQFF
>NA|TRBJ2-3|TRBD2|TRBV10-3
TGTGCCATCAGTGAGGTAGCGGGGATCACAGATACGCAGTATTTT
CAISEVAGITDTQYF
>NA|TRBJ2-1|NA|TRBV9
TGTGCCAGCAGCCTCGATTTGGCGGGGTCCTACAATGAGCAGTTCTTC
CASSLDLAGSYNEQFF
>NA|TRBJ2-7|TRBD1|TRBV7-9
TGTGCCAGCAGCTTTGAGGACAGGGGGGTATACGAGCAGTACTTC
CASSFEDRGVYEQYF
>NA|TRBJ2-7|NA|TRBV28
TGTGCCAGCAGCAGCTGGTGGAGGGGGCTCAACGAGCAGTACTTC
CASSSWWRGLNEQYF
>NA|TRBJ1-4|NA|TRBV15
TGTGCCACCAGCAGAGATAAAACAATTGGTGATGAAAAACTGTTTTTT
CATSRDKTIGDEKLFF
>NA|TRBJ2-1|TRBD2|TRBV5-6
TGTGCCAGCACCCCCATATTTTCTAGCGGGGGGGATGAGCAGTTCTTC
CASTPIFSSGGDEQFF
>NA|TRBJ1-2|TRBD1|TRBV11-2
TGTGCCAGCAGCTTAGTCGGGGACAGAGGCTACACCTTC
CASSLVGDRGYTF
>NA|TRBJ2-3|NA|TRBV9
TGTGCCAGCAGCGCCCCTACTCTAGAGGGGGGAACAGATACGCAGTATTTT
CASSAPTLEGGTDTQYF
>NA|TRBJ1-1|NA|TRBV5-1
TGCGCCAGCAGCCCAGCGACAGCGAACACTGAAGCTTTCTTT
CASSPATANTEAFF
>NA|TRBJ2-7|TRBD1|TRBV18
TGTGCCAGCTCACCAGCCGGGACAGGGTACTACGAGCAGTACTTC
CASSPAGTGYYEQYF